The TCR beta chain under discussion was sequenced for a study of shared clonotypes between healthy human individuals. Background on the study: Donors consisted of two women and three men between 18 and 49.

General study points: Some naive CD4 clonotypes, about 5.5%, turned up in common across several donors.

Generated by immunoSEQ multiplex PCR, the TCRdb table keeps only in-frame clones and is missing some. Of around 330,000 clones listed, around 72% are singletons. Points on this clone: The antigen remains unidentified.

The ends were cut back, 3 bases at V and 11 bases at J, with 12 bases in the middle. Germline-derived CDR1 and CDR2 are SGHKS and YYEKEE (reference sequence). The CDR3 is made up of 13 amino acids. The sequenced sample consisted of memory CD4+ T cells sorted from blood. The subset denotes: CD45RA-negative fraction. The clonotype was recovered from a man younger than 45 in good health. This chain uses TRBV5-5 with TRBJ2-6; the D gene is possibly TRBD2 (5 bases). CDR3 in DNA: TGTGCCAGCAGCTCGCAAGGGCGGGACGTCCTGACTTTC. This gives the protein CASSSQGRDVLTF.